This TCR beta chain was recorded in a study of CD8 T cells in Susac syndrome. CD8+ and CD4+ T cells from blood underwent TCR beta sequencing, which was carried out in a high-throughput format. Bulk CD8+ and CD4+ cells came from magnetic negative isolation; CD8+ TEMRA by FACS. The RNA, roughly 0.45 to 1 ug, was put through reverse transcription using random hexamers. TCRdb itself ran the immunoSEQ multiplex PCR reads through MiXCR, one entry per CDR3 protein. The top ten clones hold around 0.08% of a sample with over 200,000 distinct CDR3 sequences, around 93% of them seen once. The TCR originated in a human donor with multiple sclerosis. Sequencing was done on a sample of CD4+ T cells from PBMCs.

CDR3 amino acids: CASSPPGLAGQQFF. The CDR3 DNA is TGTGCCAGCAGCCCTCCGGGACTAGCGGGCCAGCAGTTCTTC. V is TRBV3-1 and J is TRBJ2-1; 12 bases line up with TRBD2. Germline CDR1 is LGHDT and CDR2 is YNNKEL (reference sequence). Trimming removed 4 bases from V and 11 bases from J; junction bases left unmatched: 6. The CDR3 is 14 amino acids.